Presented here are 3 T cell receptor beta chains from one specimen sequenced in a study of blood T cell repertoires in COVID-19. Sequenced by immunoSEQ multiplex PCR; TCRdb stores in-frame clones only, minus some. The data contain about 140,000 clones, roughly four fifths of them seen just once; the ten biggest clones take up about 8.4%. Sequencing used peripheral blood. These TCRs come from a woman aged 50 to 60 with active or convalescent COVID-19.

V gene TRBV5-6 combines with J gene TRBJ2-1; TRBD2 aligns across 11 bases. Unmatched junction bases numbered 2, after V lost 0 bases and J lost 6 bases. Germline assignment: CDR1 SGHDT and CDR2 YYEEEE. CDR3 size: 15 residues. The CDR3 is CASSLGLAGGNEQFF. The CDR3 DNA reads TGTGCCAGCAGCTTGGGGCTAGCGGGAGGCAATGAGCAGTTCTTC.

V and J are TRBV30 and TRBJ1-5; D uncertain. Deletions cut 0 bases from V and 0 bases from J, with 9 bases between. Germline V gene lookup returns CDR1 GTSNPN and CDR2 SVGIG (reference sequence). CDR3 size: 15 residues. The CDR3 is CAWSVGGYSNQPQHF. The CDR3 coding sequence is TGTGCCTGGAGTGTGGGAGGTTATAGCAATCAGCCCCAGCATTTT.

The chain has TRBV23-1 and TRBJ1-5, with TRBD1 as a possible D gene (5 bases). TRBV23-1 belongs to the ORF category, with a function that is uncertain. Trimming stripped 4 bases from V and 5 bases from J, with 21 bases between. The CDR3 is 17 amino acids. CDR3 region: CASSLSWGGDVDQPQHF. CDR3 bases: TGCGCCAGCAGTCTATCCTGGGGGGGTGACGTAGATCAGCCCCAGCATTTT.